The 10 T cell receptor beta chains in this list originate from one sample, sequenced in a study of shared clonotypes between healthy human individuals. Assay: immunoSEQ multiplex PCR; the TCRdb copy retains only in-frame clones and omits some. Here the sample spans about 490,000 clones, 70% to 80% being singletons. Sequences were obtained from PBMCs. These receptors all stem from a woman aged 40 to 50 in good health. Some clones in this sample may be carry-over from other donors' samples.

This clone appeared a few times. V usage is TRBV28 and J usage is TRBJ2-2; D gene ambiguous. There are 13 residues in the CDR3. Trimming pared 6 bases from V and 2 bases from J, leaving 7 bases between. CDR1 MDHEN and CDR2 SYDVKM come from the germline V gene. The chain's CDR3 is CASRHRNTGELFF. In DNA form, the CDR3 reads TGTGCCAGCAGACACAGAAACACCGGGGAGCTGTTTTTT.

This chain uses TRBV5-1 with TRBJ2-5, with unresolved D. V dropped 0 bases and J dropped 4 bases, with 10 bases sitting between them. Germline V gene lookup returns CDR1 SGHRS and CDR2 YFSETQ. This CDR3 region has 14 residues. The CDR3 sequence is CASSLVSLSETQYF. In DNA, the CDR3 is TGCGCCAGCAGCTTGGTTAGTTTATCAGAGACCCAGTACTTC. Complete variable domain (other parts from reference TRBV5-1 and TRBJ2-5): KAGVTQTPRYLIKTRGQQVTLSCSPISGHRSVSWYQQTPGQGLQFLFEYFSETQRNKGNFPGRFSGRQFSNSRSEMNVSTLELGDSALYLCASSLVSLSETQYFGPGTRLLVL.

Remarks on this clone: Other DNA sequences within the sample encode an identical CDR3. This chain joins TRBV10-3 and TRBJ1-1; a weak D match, TRBD1 (6 bases). The length of the CDR3 is 13 residues. V lost 3 bases and J lost 3, with 8 bases in between. Germline V gene lookup returns CDR1 ENHRY and CDR2 SYGVKD. The CDR3 is CAISDAGDTEAFF. The CDR3 DNA follows: TGTGCCATCAGTGATGCAGGGGACACTGAAGCTTTCTTT.

CDR3 DNA sequence: TGCGCCAGCAGCCTTGGGGCGGACAGGGAGACCCAGTACTTC. Amino acids: CASSLGADRETQYF. The rearrangement joins TRBV5-1 to TRBJ2-5; 7 positions agree with TRBD1. The CDR3 consists of 14 residues. Germline V CDR1 and CDR2: SGHRS, YFSETQ. J gave up 5 bases and V 4 bases, and 8 bases lay outside the gene matches.

This chain connects TRBV27 to TRBJ2-3, with 7 bases fitting TRBD1. Germline V gives CDR1 MNHEY, CDR2 SMNVEV (reference sequence). The length of the CDR3 is 15 residues. Trimming removed 6 bases from V and 0 bases from J; junction bases left unmatched: 6. The CDR3 loop reads CASRLGQTSTDTQYF. The CDR3 DNA sequence: TGTGCCAGCAGACTGGGACAGACCAGCACAGATACGCAGTATTTT.

V is TRBV29-1 and J is TRBJ2-1, with D hard to call. Germline-derived CDR1 and CDR2 are SQVTM and ANQGSEA. There are 12 residues in the CDR3. V shed 7 bases and J shed 5 bases, with 12 bases lying between them. The CDR3 spells CSAGLPDNEQFF. The CDR3 DNA reads as TGCAGCGCGGGTCTCCCAGACAATGAGCAGTTCTTC.

The J gene is TRBJ1-2, the V gene TRBV30, with D perhaps TRBD1 (6 bases). This CDR3 comprises 12 residues. Trimming shortened V by 5 bases and J by 0 bases, and 7 bases separated the two germline ends. Germline assignment: CDR1 GTSNPN and CDR2 SVGIG (reference sequence). CDR3 nucleotides: TGTGCCTGGGGACAGACTAACTATGGCTACACCTTC. Translated: CAWGQTNYGYTF.

This chain uses TRBV13 with TRBJ2-3; TRBD2 agrees at 11 bases. CDR1 and CDR2 from the germline V gene are PRHDT and FYEKMQ (reference sequence). V lost 5 bases, J lost 1 base, and 17 bases stayed unmatched. The CDR3 has 20 amino acids. The CDR3 nucleotides read TGTGCCAGCAGCGTCGAGACCCGAGTAGCGGGAGGGCCGGGCACAGATACGCAGTATTTT. Protein product: CASSVETRVAGGPGTDTQYF. The full variable domain, its missing parts supplied by reference TRBV13 and TRBJ2-3, is AAGVIQSPRHLIKEKRETATLKCYPIPRHDTVYWYQQGPGQDPQFLISFYEKMQSDKGSIPDRFSAQQFSDYHSELNMSSLELGDSALYFCASSVETRVAGGPGTDTQYFGPGTRLTVL.

The chain recombines TRBV5-1 with TRBJ2-1, with D tentatively TRBD2 (5 bases). The CDR3 has 14 amino acids. CDR1 and CDR2 (germline): SGHRS, YFSETQ. Trimming stripped 2 bases from V and 9 bases from J, with 15 bases between. The CDR3 region is CASSFRSGEGEQFF. The CDR3 nucleotides read TGCGCCAGCAGCTTCCGGAGCGGCGAGGGTGAGCAGTTCTTC.

This chain connects TRBV18 to TRBJ2-3, with D unclear. CDR1 and CDR2 from the germline V gene are KGHSH and LQKENI. CDR3 length equals 15 residues. V dropped 2 bases and J dropped 2 bases, with 11 bases sitting between them. CDR3 DNA sequence: TGTGCCAGCTCACCAGCCCTGAGCTTCACAGATACGCAGTATTTT. It encodes CASSPALSFTDTQYF.